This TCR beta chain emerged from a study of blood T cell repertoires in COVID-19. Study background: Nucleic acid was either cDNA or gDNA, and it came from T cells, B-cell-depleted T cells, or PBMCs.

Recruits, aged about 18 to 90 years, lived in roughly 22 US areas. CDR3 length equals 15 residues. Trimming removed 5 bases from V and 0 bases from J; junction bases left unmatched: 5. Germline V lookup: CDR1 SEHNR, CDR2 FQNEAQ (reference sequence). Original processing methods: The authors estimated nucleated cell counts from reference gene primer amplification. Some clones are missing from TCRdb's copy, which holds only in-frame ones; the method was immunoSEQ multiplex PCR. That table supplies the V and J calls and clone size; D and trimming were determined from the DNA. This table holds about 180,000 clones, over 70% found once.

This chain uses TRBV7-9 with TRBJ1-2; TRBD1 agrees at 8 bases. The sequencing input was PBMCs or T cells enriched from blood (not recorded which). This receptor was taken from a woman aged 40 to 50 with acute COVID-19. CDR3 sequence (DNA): TGTGCCAGCAGCCGAGGGACAGGCTCTAACTATGGCTACACCTTC. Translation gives CASSRGTGSNYGYTF.